This section outlines one T cell receptor beta chain sequence together with its context. Its antigen is currently unknown. Amplification used 60 Vbeta primers and 13 Jbeta primers. Method: immunoSEQ multiplex PCR; TCRdb's copy keeps in-frame clones and lacks some. The table shows some 140,000 clones, with roughly four fifths occurring only once. This specimen belongs to a study of cytomegalovirus exposure and HLA in healthy donors. General study results and limits: In a later analysis, TCR association rates varied by HLA locus: DRB1 most, HLA-C fewest. At a 0.05 false discovery rate, a later analysis found around 17,000 TCR beta sequences to be associated with HLA alleles.

The receptor was isolated from a man aged 25 to 40 in good health and CMV-seronegative. Input material: PBMCs.

CDR3 bases: TGTGCCAGCAGCTCGTGGACAGTTCGACCCACAGATACGCAGTATTTT. Amino acid sequence: CASSSWTVRPTDTQYF. The V and J genes are TRBV7-2 and TRBJ2-3; maybe TRBD1 (6 bases). The CDR3 contains 16 residues. The ends were cut back, 4 bases at V and 2 bases at J, with 16 bases in the middle. Per the germline V gene, CDR1 is SGHTA and CDR2 is FQGNSA.